This entry lists 26 T cell receptor beta chains sequenced from one sample in a study of neurological immune-mediated disorders. From the 5' RACE reads, TCRdb called clonotypes with MiXCR, one entry per CDR3 protein. In the table there are about 120,000 distinct CDR3 sequences, 3% to 3.5% of which are singletons. Sequencing was carried out using PBMCs. All receptors come from a woman aged 25 to 45 with multiple sclerosis.

This clonotype was counted at least ten times. The rearrangement uses TRBV20-1 and TRBJ2-1; weak D call: TRBD2 (5 bases). The CDR3 extends over 12 amino acids. V dropped 5 bases and J dropped 6 bases, with 11 bases sitting between them. CDR1 and CDR2 (germline): DFQATT, SNEGSKA (reference sequence). The DNA of the CDR3 is TGCAGTGCTTTTCTTGGGAGCAATGAGCAGTTCTTC. Translated: CSAFLGSNEQFF.

The table lists this clonotype with many counts. DNA for the CDR3: TGCGCCAGCAGCCAAGGATTAAGGGCAGCAGGCAATCAGCCCCAGCATTTT. Translating gives CASSQGLRAAGNQPQHF. The genes are TRBV4-1 and TRBJ1-5; no clear D gene. V was trimmed by 1 base and J by 2 bases, leaving 15 bases between them. From germline, CDR1 is MGHRA and CDR2 YSYEKL. This CDR3 is 17 amino acids long.

The chain has TRBV7-6 and TRBJ2-5; the match to TRBD1 covers 7 bases. V dropped 5 bases and J dropped 3; count of bases not matched to a gene: 6. The CDR3 consists of 14 residues. Germline values: CDR1 SGHVS, CDR2 FNYEAQ. CDR3 DNA: TGTGCCAGCAGCCCCGGGACAGCGGAAGAGACCCAGTACTTC. It yields the protein CASSPGTAEETQYF. Supplemented by reference TRBV7-6 and TRBJ2-5, the full variable domain reads GAGVSQSPRYKVTKRGQDVALRCDPISGHVSLYWYRQALGQGPEFLTYFNYEAQQDKSGLPNDRFSAERPEGSISTLTIQRTEQRDSAMYRCASSPGTAEETQYFGPGTRLLVL.

This clonotype was detected only a few times. The V and J genes are TRBV4-3 and TRBJ1-4, with D maybe TRBD1 (5 bases). The germline V and J ends were trimmed by 4 bases and 5 bases, with 17 bases remaining between them. Germline assignment: CDR1 LGHNA and CDR2 YSLEER. The CDR3 spans 16 residues. The DNA for the CDR3 is TGCGCCAGCAGCCGGGACGTGCTGACTACCAATGAAAAACTGTTTTTT. Translation gives CASSRDVLTTNEKLFF.

This clonotype was observed a few times. The chain combines TRBV23-1 with TRBJ2-1; D is possibly TRBD1 or TRBD2 (5 bases each). TRBV23-1 counts as an open reading frame of uncertain function. CDR3 length: 16 amino acids. V was trimmed by 8 bases and J by 7 bases, leaving 24 bases between them. The CDR3 bases are TGCGCCAGCCACCCGGAGGCAGGGCGAAGGATAAATGAGCAGTTCTTC. Protein: CASHPEAGRRINEQFF.

This clonotype has only a few counts. CDR3 DNA sequence: TGTGCCATCAGTGAGCCTACTAGCGGGAGTTCGTATAAAGTCCCCACAGATACGCAGTATTTT. Its translation: CAISEPTSGSSYKVPTDTQYF. The chain couples TRBV10-3 to TRBJ2-3, with 11 bases that match TRBD2. CDR1 is ENHRY, CDR2 SYGVKD, per germline. This CDR3 comprises 21 residues. Trimming at V came to 2 bases and at J to 2 bases, leaving 18 bases not matched to a gene.

The sample holds many counts of this clonotype. The genes are TRBV5-1 and TRBJ2-1; 7 positions match TRBD2. Germline CDR1 reads SGHRS; CDR2 reads YFSETQ. The junction had 9 bases not matched to a gene; V was cut back by 4 bases and J by 5 bases. There are 15 residues in the CDR3. The CDR3 protein is CASSQLGGKNNEQFF. CDR3 nucleotide sequence: TGCGCCAGCAGCCAGCTGGGGGGGAAGAACAATGAGCAGTTCTTC. The whole variable domain, remainder taken from reference TRBV5-1 and TRBJ2-1, is KAGVTQTPRYLIKTRGQQVTLSCSPISGHRSVSWYQQTPGQGLQFLFEYFSETQRNKGNFPGRFSGRQFSNSRSEMNVSTLELGDSALYLCASSQLGGKNNEQFFGPGTRLTVL.

This clonotype was recorded at least ten times. This sequence joins TRBV11-2 and TRBJ2-1; TRBD1 aligns across 7 bases. Per germline, CDR1 SGHAT and CDR2 FQNNGV. Trimming took 3 bases from V and 9 from J; bases not matched to a gene: 2. The CDR3 sequence is 12 residues long. CDR3 DNA: TGTGCCAGCAGCTTTGACAGGGTTGAGCAGTTCTTC. Its translation is CASSFDRVEQFF.

Concerning this clonotype: A much larger clone differs from this one at a single base, so this may be a read error. The chain recombines TRBV7-2 with TRBJ1-6, with TRBD1 matching 7 bases. The CDR3 contains 14 residues. Germline-derived CDR1 and CDR2 are SGHTA and FQGNSA. This CDR3 reads CASSLGTDNSPLNF. In nucleotides, the CDR3 is TGTGCCAGCAGCTTGGGGACAGATAATTCACCCCTCAACTTT.

This clonotype appeared a few times. A much bigger clone sits one base away, suggesting this may be a read error. The CDR3, as DNA: TGTGCCACCGGGAGCTCCTATAATTCACCCCTCAACTTT. Amino acid sequence: CATGSSYNSPLNF. The chain carries TRBV7-2 and TRBJ1-6; D not certain. The CDR3 covers 13 residues. Germline lookup yields CDR1 SGHTA and CDR2 FQGNSA.

Many counts were recorded for this clonotype. In DNA form, the CDR3 reads TGCAGTGCGGACAAAAGAGGAGGCTACACCTTC. This sequence encodes CSADKRGGYTF. V gene TRBV20-1 combines with J gene TRBJ1-2, with D maybe TRBD1 (5 bases). The CDR3 loop spans 11 amino acids. The germline V gene encodes CDR1 DFQATT and CDR2 SNEGSKA (reference sequence). V lost 6 bases and J lost 8, with 13 bases in between.

As for this clonotype: This may come from a read error, since a much larger clone is one base off. In nucleotides, the CDR3 is TGTGCCAACAGCTTAGGTGGGACAGCACTTTATGGCTACACCTTC. This encodes CANSLGGTALYGYTF. The rearrangement joins TRBV7-2 to TRBJ1-2, with 7 bases fitting TRBD1. In germline, CDR1 is SGHTA, CDR2 FQGNSA. This CDR3 region has 15 residues. Together with reference TRBV7-2 and TRBJ1-2, the CDR3 gives the full variable domain: GAGVSQSPSNKVTEKGKDVELRCDPISGHTALYWYRQSLGQGLEFLIYFQGNSAPDKSGLPSDRFSAERTGGSVSTLTIQRTQQEDSAVYLCANSLGGTALYGYTFGSGTRLTVV.

This clonotype has at least ten counts. The chain links TRBV5-1 to TRBJ2-2; perhaps D is TRBD1 or TRBD2 (5 bases each). Germline V gives CDR1 SGHRS, CDR2 YFSETQ. The CDR3 is 16 residues long. The ends were cut back, 4 bases at V and 0 bases at J, with 13 bases in the middle. DNA for the CDR3: TGCGCCAGCAGCCTAAGGGGACCGCCGAACACCGGGGAGCTGTTTTTT. Translation gives CASSLRGPPNTGELFF.

This clonotype showed up many times. The chain combines TRBV19 with TRBJ2-1; TRBD2 might be the D (5 bases). CDR1 and CDR2 from the germline V gene are LNHDA and SQIVND (reference sequence). This CDR3 is 15 amino acids long. The V and J ends lost 8 bases and 0 bases respectively, with 14 bases between them. CDR3 bases: TGTGCCAGTCAGTTGCGGGCGAGCTCCTACAATGAGCAGTTCTTC. Amino acid sequence: CASQLRASSYNEQFF.

This clonotype was detected many times. This chain links TRBV7-8 with TRBJ2-7; 14 bases map to TRBD2. There are 15 residues in the CDR3. V was clipped by 5 bases and J by 4 bases; unmatched bases: 4. Germline CDR1 SGHVS, CDR2 FQNEAQ. The CDR3 DNA reads as TGTGCCAGCAGCGGGGGGACTAGCGGGGGTTACGAGCAGTACTTC. This translates into CASSGGTSGGYEQYF.

This clonotype was counted at least ten times. The chain is built from TRBV2 and TRBJ1-4, with D uncertain. Trimming removed 6 bases at V and 0 bases at J, with 11 bases between. The CDR3 has 15 residues. The germline gives CDR1 SNHLY, CDR2 FYNNEI. CDR3 in DNA: TGTGCCAGCAGGGCGGACCTACCAACTAATGAAAAACTGTTTTTT. This codes for CASRADLPTNEKLFF.

This clonotype was seen many times. The rearrangement links TRBV20-1 to TRBJ2-1; D is tentatively TRBD1 or TRBD2 (5 bases each). CDR3 length equals 13 residues. The V and J ends lost 6 bases and 4 bases respectively, with 13 bases between them. CDR1 is DFQATT and CDR2 is SNEGSKA in the germline V gene (reference sequence). CDR3 bases: TGCAGTGCAGACGGGACCTCATACAATGAGCAGTTCTTC. This codes for CSADGTSYNEQFF.

This clonotype came up many times. The rearrangement uses TRBV13 and TRBJ1-1; 9 nucleotides agree with TRBD1. The CDR3 sequence is 15 residues long. After removal of 5 bases from V and 3 bases from J, the junction contained 7 bases not matched to a gene. Per germline, CDR1 PRHDT and CDR2 FYEKMQ (reference sequence). This CDR3 reads CASSDTGGLDTEAFF. The CDR3 DNA sequence: TGTGCCAGCAGCGATACAGGGGGCTTGGACACTGAAGCTTTCTTT.

This clonotype has ten or more counts. This chain joins TRBV7-6 and TRBJ1-4, with D perhaps TRBD1 (6 bases). The CDR3 runs 15 residues. Germline V lookup: CDR1 SGHVS, CDR2 FNYEAQ. The V end lost 5 bases, the J end lost 8 bases, and 18 bases lay between the germline ends. The CDR3 spells CASSPVGGRVEKLFF. CDR3 DNA: TGTGCCAGCAGCCCAGTGGGGGGCCGGGTCGAAAAACTGTTTTTT.

In its sample, this clonotype was seen many times. This chain uses TRBV5-6 with TRBJ2-4, with 8 bases aligning to TRBD2. The germline V gene has CDR1 SGHDT and CDR2 YYEEEE. Unmatched junction bases numbered 8, after V lost 4 bases and J lost 5 bases. This CDR3 spans 15 amino acids. DNA of the CDR3: TGTGCCAGCAGCCCCCCGGGGGGGTTGGAAAACATTCAGTACTTC. It specifies CASSPPGGLENIQYF.

In this sample, this clonotype turned up many times. The chain joins TRBV20-1 to TRBJ1-1; the D gene is possibly TRBD1 (6 bases). Germline CDR1 is DFQATT and CDR2 is SNEGSKA (reference sequence). V was cut by 3 bases and J by 4 bases, with 24 bases left in between. The CDR3 has 17 residues. CDR3 protein: CSARPSGTPNSGTEAFF. The CDR3, as DNA: TGCAGTGCTAGGCCCTCCGGGACACCAAATTCGGGCACTGAAGCTTTCTTT.

This clonotype was seen ten or more times. V gene TRBV2 combines with J gene TRBJ1-5; perhaps TRBD1 as D (6 bases). The CDR3 has 13 residues. Trimming stripped 8 bases from V and 4 bases from J, with 12 bases between. Germline V gene lookup returns CDR1 SNHLY and CDR2 FYNNEI. For the CDR3, the DNA is TGTGCCAGCGGGAGGGGGGTGAATCAGCCCCAGCATTTT. Its protein product is CASGRGVNQPQHF.

This clonotype was picked up many times. The rearrangement joins TRBV29-1 to TRBJ1-1; D remains ambiguous. Trimming cost V 2 bases and J 0 bases, with 10 bases left between them. Germline CDR1 SQVTM, CDR2 ANQGSEA. The CDR3 is made up of 14 amino acids. Here the CDR3 reads CSVEPGTMNTEAFF. In DNA form, the CDR3 reads TGCAGCGTTGAACCCGGCACCATGAACACTGAAGCTTTCTTT.

This clonotype was seen ten or more times. This sequence joins TRBV20-1 and TRBJ2-2; a possible D gene is TRBD2 (6 bases). From germline, CDR1 is DFQATT and CDR2 SNEGSKA (reference sequence). The CDR3 consists of 16 residues. V was clipped by 3 bases and J by 1 base, with 15 bases between them. CDR3 coding DNA: TGCAGTGCTAGCTTAGGAGGGCGAGGGAACACCGGGGAGCTGTTTTTT. Translating gives CSASLGGRGNTGELFF.

This clonotype was recorded at least ten times. This chain connects TRBV12-3 or TRBV12-4 to TRBJ2-1, with 10 bases identical to TRBD2. The CDR3 length is 18 residues. J lost 5 bases, V lost 8 bases, and 18 bases had no gene match. The DNA for the CDR3 is TGTGCCAGCCAGTTTGCCCCCCAACGACTAGCGGGCAACAATGAGCAGTTCTTC. Amino acids: CASQFAPQRLAGNNEQFF.

This clonotype was counted only a few times. The chain couples TRBV20-1 to TRBJ1-1, with D unclear. V was clipped by 0 bases and J by 2 bases, with 4 bases between them. This CDR3 comprises 12 residues. Germline CDR1 is DFQATT and CDR2 is SNEGSKA (reference sequence). DNA for the CDR3: TGCAGTGCTAGAGATCTCAACACTGAAGCTTTCTTT. Protein product: CSARDLNTEAFF.